This entry lists 32 T cell receptor beta chains sequenced from one sample in a study of memory CD4+ T cells and cytomegalovirus serostatus (dated by TCRdb to the late 2010s). Single viable CD3+CD4+CD8-CD45RO+ cells were sorted as memory CD4+ T cells on a FACSAria II. Library prep was done by the immunoSEQ multiplex PCR assay. Drawn from immuneACCESS, this table holds only the in-frame rearrangements with V and J called that TCRdb kept. Clones are partly lost; checked studies trace under half to an unresolved V gene and leave the rest unexplained. A total of over 65,000 clones appear in this sample, about 75% of them only once. Roughly 4.7% of the sample is held by the ten biggest clonotypes. The sample was memory CD4+ T cells from blood. These receptors were taken from an adult in good health and CMV-seropositive.

This clone showed up just once. This chain uses TRBV16 with TRBJ1-3; 7 positions match TRBD1. Germline CDR1 is KGHSY and CDR2 is FQNENV. The CDR3 has 15 residues. The V and J ends lost 0 bases and 5 bases, in that order; junction bases with no gene match: 4. CDR3: CASSQSQGVRNTIYF. The DNA of the CDR3 is TGTGCCAGCAGCCAATCCCAGGGGGTGCGAAACACCATATATTTT.

The chain has TRBV7-9 and TRBJ2-7; D possibly corresponds to TRBD1 (6 bases). V was trimmed by 2 bases and J by 5 bases, leaving 16 bases between them. The germline V gene encodes CDR1 SEHNR and CDR2 FQNEAQ (reference sequence). The CDR3 is 15 residues long. CDR3 protein: CASSLIQGFGNEQYF. The CDR3 DNA reads as TGTGCCAGCAGCTTAATACAGGGTTTTGGCAACGAGCAGTACTTC. The whole variable domain, remainder taken from reference TRBV7-9 and TRBJ2-7, is DTGVSQNPRHKITKRGQNVTFRCDPISEHNRLYWYRQTLGQGPEFLTYFQNEAQLEKSRLLSDRFSAERPKGSFSTLEIQRTEQGDSAMYLCASSLIQGFGNEQYFGPGTRLTVT.

This chain connects TRBV28 to TRBJ2-7; TRBD1 or TRBD2 may be the D gene (6 bases each). The CDR3 is 14 amino acids. Germline values: CDR1 MDHEN, CDR2 SYDVKM. V was cut by 6 bases and J by 4 bases, with 16 bases left in between. The CDR3 spells CASSPVGGGYEQYF. The CDR3 bases are TGTGCCAGCAGCCCCGTGGGGGGCGGATACGAGCAGTACTTC.

This clone was observed once. CDR3 DNA: TGTGCCAGCAGTTACTCGCCCTTGAGCGGGAACACTGAAGCTTTCTTT. It codes for CASSYSPLSGNTEAFF. This sequence joins TRBV6-6 and TRBJ1-1; D remains ambiguous. This CDR3 has 16 residues. Germline CDR1 MNHNY, CDR2 SVGAGI (reference sequence). V was pared by 0 bases and J by 1 base, with 12 bases between.

This clone appeared a single time. The rearrangement uses TRBV2 and TRBJ1-5; 8 nucleotides line up with TRBD1. V dropped 6 bases and J dropped 2; count of bases not matched to a gene: 6. The CDR3 has 15 residues. Germline V CDR1 and CDR2: SNHLY, FYNNEI. The CDR3 nucleotides are TGTGCCAGCAGCGGACAGGGACGGGGCAATCAGCCCCAGCATTTT. Translated, it gives CASSGQGRGNQPQHF.

This sequence joins TRBV5-1 and TRBJ1-5; D is uncertain. Trimming took off 0 bases at V and 7 bases at J, with 11 bases between the two ends. Germline V gene sequence: CDR1 SGHRS, CDR2 YFSETQ. The CDR3 spans 14 residues. CDR3 sequence reads: CASSLVPSGQPQHF. The CDR3 coding sequence is TGCGCCAGCAGCTTGGTCCCTTCGGGGCAGCCCCAGCATTTT.

This chain links TRBV29-1 with TRBJ2-2; unclear D gene. Germline V gene lookup returns CDR1 SQVTM and CDR2 ANQGSEA. V was pared by 7 bases and J by 3 bases, with 12 bases between. This CDR3 is 13 amino acids long. The CDR3 spells CSAQRVHTGELFF. CDR3 coding DNA: TGCAGCGCTCAACGGGTGCACACCGGGGAGCTGTTTTTT.

The V gene is TRBV2, the J gene TRBJ1-1; D unclear. Trimming removed 2 bases from V and 11 bases from J, with 15 bases in between. The CDR3 loop spans 13 amino acids. The germline gives CDR1 SNHLY, CDR2 FYNNEI. The DNA for the CDR3 is TGTGCCAGCAGTGAATACTCGGCGGTATCGGCTTTCTTT. It yields the protein CASSEYSAVSAFF. The entire variable domain, with the rest obtained from reference TRBV2 and TRBJ1-1, is as follows: EPEVTQTPSHQVTQMGQEVILRCVPISNHLYFYWYRQILGQKVEFLVSFYNNEISEKSEIFDDQFSVERPDGSNFTLKIRSTKLEDSAMYFCASSEYSAVSAFFGQGTRLTVV.

This sequence joins TRBV7-2 and TRBJ2-5; 7 bases agree with TRBD2. V shed 4 bases, J shed 4 bases, and the junction held 6 bases outside the gene matches. This CDR3 has 14 residues. CDR1 is SGHTA, CDR2 FQGNSA, per germline. CDR3 region: CASSSRAGSETQYF. The CDR3 region has the DNA TGTGCCAGCAGCTCACGAGCGGGGTCAGAGACCCAGTACTTC.

The V gene is TRBV29-1, the J gene TRBJ1-4; 9 bases are shared with TRBD1. V was pared by 1 base and J by 8 bases, with 5 bases of the junction left unmatched. The germline CDR1 and CDR2 sequences are SQVTM and ANQGSEA. CDR3 length: 14 residues. CDR3 DNA sequence: TGCAGCGTTGAAGCGGGACAGGGAAGGGAAAAACTGTTTTTT. Protein: CSVEAGQGREKLFF.

The rearrangement joins TRBV2 to TRBJ1-2; D ambiguous. V was pared by 2 bases and J by 5 bases, with 12 bases between. Germline CDR1 SNHLY, CDR2 FYNNEI. The CDR3 covers 14 residues. In DNA, the CDR3 is TGTGCCAGCAGTGAAAGGCCAGCTATGTATGGCTACACCTTC. Translated: CASSERPAMYGYTF.

V usage is TRBV29-1 and J usage is TRBJ2-5; TRBD2 is a possible D gene (5 bases). V shed 1 base and J shed 5 bases, with 11 bases lying between them. The germline gives CDR1 SQVTM, CDR2 ANQGSEA. The CDR3 has 13 residues. The CDR3 protein is CSVEGTERETQYF. CDR3 DNA: TGCAGCGTTGAAGGTACGGAGCGGGAGACCCAGTACTTC. Variable domain in full (rest from reference TRBV29-1 and TRBJ2-5): SAVISQKPSRDICQRGTSLTIQCQVDSQVTMMFWYRQQPGQSLTLIATANQGSEATYESGFVIDKFPISRPNLTFSTLTVSNMSPEDSSIYLCSVEGTERETQYFGPGTRLLVL.

The CDR3: CASSLTGRGDLEAFF. CDR3 DNA: TGCGCCAGCAGCTTGACTGGCAGGGGCGATTTAGAAGCTTTCTTT. The V gene is TRBV5-1, the J gene TRBJ1-1; maybe TRBD1 (6 bases). Per the germline V gene, CDR1 is SGHRS and CDR2 is YFSETQ. This CDR3 contains 15 residues. Trimming cost V 1 base and J 8 bases, with 18 bases left between them.

This chain links TRBV28 with TRBJ2-1, with TRBD2 matching over 8 bases. The CDR3 contains 16 residues. Germline CDR1 and CDR2: MDHEN and SYDVKM. V lost 4 bases to trimming and J lost 3 bases; unmatched junction nucleotides: 8. CDR3 sequence (DNA): TGTGCCAGCAGTTCCTTAGCGGGAACGATCTACAATGAGCAGTTCTTC. This gives the protein CASSSLAGTIYNEQFF.

This sequence joins TRBV27 and TRBJ1-4, with no clear D. The germline CDR1 and CDR2 sequences are MNHEY and SMNVEV (reference sequence). This CDR3 contains 15 residues. V lost 6 bases and J lost 7, with 18 bases in between. CDR3 in DNA: TGTGCCAGCAGGGCCGGAGGAGGCCGGACTGAAAAACTGTTTTTT. Translating gives CASRAGGGRTEKLFF.

The genes are TRBV7-2 and TRBJ2-7; 8 nucleotides agree with TRBD2. The CDR3 consists of 16 residues. After removal of 1 base from V and 4 bases from J, the junction contained 9 bases not matched to a gene. Germline V gives CDR1 SGHTA, CDR2 FQGNSA. CDR3 region: CASSLVTGRGLYEQYF. In DNA form, the CDR3 reads TGTGCCAGCAGCTTAGTAACCGGGAGGGGATTGTACGAGCAGTACTTC. The full variable domain, completed using reference TRBV7-2 and TRBJ2-7, is GAGVSQSPSNKVTEKGKDVELRCDPISGHTALYWYRQSLGQGLEFLIYFQGNSAPDKSGLPSDRFSAERTGGSVSTLTIQRTQQEDSAVYLCASSLVTGRGLYEQYFGPGTRLTVT.

This clone has more than one count but fewer than ten. This specimen includes other DNA sequences encoding the same CDR3. The V call is TRBV7-6, the J call TRBJ2-7; 13 bases match TRBD2. V lost 5 bases, J lost 1 base, and 2 bases stayed unmatched. The CDR3 is 15 amino acids. Germline lookup yields CDR1 SGHVS and CDR2 FNYEAQ. CDR3 in amino acids: CASSRTSGGSYEQYF. The CDR3 nucleotides are TGTGCCAGCAGCCGGACTAGCGGGGGTTCCTACGAGCAGTACTTC.

This clone was seen more than once but under ten times. The genes are TRBV4-2 and TRBJ2-1, with TRBD1 as a possible D gene (6 bases). The CDR3 length is 13 residues. Trimming took off 0 bases at V and 9 bases at J, with 9 bases between the two ends. Looked up from germline, CDR1 is LGHNA and CDR2 is YNFKEQ. The chain's CDR3 is CASSQETGSEQFF. The CDR3 region has the DNA TGTGCCAGCAGCCAAGAAACAGGGAGTGAGCAGTTCTTC.

This rearrangement joins TRBV28 to TRBJ1-5, with D possibly being TRBD1 (5 bases). Trimming cost V 2 bases and J 2 bases, with 16 bases left between them. This CDR3 spans 17 amino acids. Per germline, CDR1 MDHEN and CDR2 SYDVKM. For the CDR3, the DNA is TGTGCCAGCAGTTTAACCGGGACGTGGGGTGGCAATCAGCCCCAGCATTTT. Protein product: CASSLTGTWGGNQPQHF. Combining the CDR3 with reference TRBV28 and TRBJ1-5 gives the whole variable domain DVKVTQSSRYLVKRTGEKVFLECVQDMDHENMFWYRQDPGLGLRLIYFSYDVKMKEKGDIPEGYSVSREKKERFSLILESASTNQTSMYLCASSLTGTWGGNQPQHFGDGTRLSIL.

The chain links TRBV19 to TRBJ2-1, with TRBD2 matching 15 bases. The CDR3 loop spans 17 amino acids. Germline trimming cut 5 bases from V and 4 bases from J; bases unmatched to any gene: 6. CDR1 and CDR2 from the germline V gene are LNHDA and SQIVND (reference sequence). As DNA, the CDR3 is TGTGCCAGTAGTTCCCGGACTAGCGGGGGGGGATACAATGAGCAGTTCTTC. This sequence encodes CASSSRTSGGGYNEQFF.

This clone ranks as medium-sized. V gene TRBV7-9 combines with J gene TRBJ2-4; D possibly corresponds to TRBD2 (6 bases). The CDR3 is 16 amino acids. V was cut by 1 base and J by 0 bases, with 10 bases left in between. Germline lookup yields CDR1 SEHNR and CDR2 FQNEAQ (reference sequence). The CDR3 DNA follows: TGTGCCAGCAGCTTAGGGGCGGGACTAGCCAAAAACATTCAGTACTTC. This encodes CASSLGAGLAKNIQYF. Combining the CDR3 with reference TRBV7-9 and TRBJ2-4 gives the whole variable domain DTGVSQNPRHKITKRGQNVTFRCDPISEHNRLYWYRQTLGQGPEFLTYFQNEAQLEKSRLLSDRFSAERPKGSFSTLEIQRTEQGDSAMYLCASSLGAGLAKNIQYFGAGTRLSVL.

This sequence joins TRBV18 and TRBJ1-3; tentatively, D is TRBD1 (6 bases). CDR1 is KGHSH, CDR2 LQKENI, per germline. V gave up 4 bases and J gave up 3 bases, with 16 bases separating them. CDR3 length: 16 amino acids. CDR3 protein: CASSQLSQGNGNTIYF. The CDR3 bases are TGTGCCAGCTCACAACTATCCCAGGGGAATGGAAACACCATATATTTT.

The chain links TRBV4-1 to TRBJ2-3; D is perhaps TRBD1 (5 bases). This CDR3 has 16 amino acids. V lost 1 base and J lost 4, with 15 bases in between. Germline loops: CDR1 MGHRA, CDR2 YSYEKL. The DNA for the CDR3 is TGCGCCAGCAGCCAAGTAGGGTGGGGCGAGTCAGATACGCAGTATTTT. Residues: CASSQVGWGESDTQYF.

V is TRBV6-5 and J is TRBJ2-7, with D maybe TRBD1 (5 bases). Trimming cost V 5 bases and J 5 bases, with 16 bases left between them. CDR1 is MNHEY and CDR2 is SVGAGI in the germline V gene. The CDR3 has 14 amino acids. The chain's CDR3 is CASSRAGRTHEQYF. CDR3 DNA sequence: TGTGCCAGCAGTAGGGCAGGGCGGACACACGAGCAGTACTTC.

The chain links TRBV11-2 to TRBJ1-1; D is undetermined. V was pared by 0 bases and J by 3 bases, with 8 bases between. The CDR3 runs to 14 residues. Germline CDR1 is SGHAT and CDR2 is FQNNGV. The CDR3 region has the DNA TGTGCCAGCAGCTTAGAGCGGATCTACACTGAAGCTTTCTTT. Protein: CASSLERIYTEAFF. Full variable domain (outside the CDR3, taken from reference TRBV11-2 and TRBJ1-1): EAGVAQSPRYKIIEKRQSVAFWCNPISGHATLYWYQQILGQGPKLLIQFQNNGVVDDSQLPKDRFSAERLKGVDSTLKIQPAKLEDSAVYLCASSLERIYTEAFFGQGTRLTVV.

CDR3 DNA: TGTGCCAGCAGCGACAGGGGAACTAATGAAAAACTGTTTTTT. This sequence encodes CASSDRGTNEKLFF. The rearrangement joins TRBV2 to TRBJ1-4; 8 positions agree with TRBD1. The germline V gene has CDR1 SNHLY and CDR2 FYNNEI. Trimming cost V 6 bases and J 1 base; bases outside gene matches: 1. This CDR3 region has 14 residues.

The sample holds a few counts of this clone. The V gene is TRBV30, the J gene TRBJ2-3; D unclear. CDR3 length equals 12 residues. The V end lost 1 base, the J end lost 8 bases, and 10 bases lay between the germline ends. Germline CDR1 and CDR2: GTSNPN and SVGIG (reference sequence). This CDR3 reads CAWSGSTVTQYF. The CDR3 DNA reads as TGTGCCTGGAGTGGATCGACGGTTACGCAGTATTTT.

This chain links TRBV5-8 with TRBJ1-1; no clear D gene. This CDR3 is built from 16 residues. Trimming left V 0 bases short and J 0 bases short, with 12 bases between. The V gene's germline CDR1 is SGHTS and CDR2 YDEGEE. The CDR3 reads CASSLVQLTMNTEAFF. CDR3 DNA: TGTGCCAGCAGCTTGGTACAGTTAACAATGAACACTGAAGCTTTCTTT.

V usage is TRBV7-2 and J usage is TRBJ1-1, with 8 bases that match TRBD1. The CDR3 loop spans 12 amino acids. The trim removed 4 bases at V and 7 bases at J, leaving 2 bases unmatched. Germline V gives CDR1 SGHTA, CDR2 FQGNSA. The CDR3 here is CASSYGQGEAFF. CDR3 nucleotide sequence: TGTGCCAGCAGCTACGGACAGGGTGAAGCTTTCTTT.

The J gene is TRBJ2-5, the V gene TRBV2; TRBD2 aligns across 7 bases. The germline V gene has CDR1 SNHLY and CDR2 FYNNEI. V was clipped by 7 bases and J by 5 bases; unmatched bases: 13. CDR3 length equals 15 residues. The CDR3 here is CASKGGGGPWETQYF. The CDR3 DNA is TGTGCCAGCAAGGGAGGCGGGGGTCCGTGGGAGACCCAGTACTTC.

The genes are TRBV7-2 and TRBJ2-7; tentatively, D is TRBD2 (6 bases). The CDR3 has 16 residues. CDR1 is SGHTA, CDR2 FQGNSA, per germline. Trimming cost V 3 bases and J 3 bases, with 18 bases left between them. The CDR3 sequence: CASSFALSLASYEQYF. As DNA, the CDR3 is TGTGCCAGCAGCTTTGCACTGAGTCTAGCGAGCTACGAGCAGTACTTC.

The CDR3: CASRTTELSEAFF. The CDR3 DNA reads as TGCGCCAGTCGGACAACCGAATTGTCTGAAGCTTTCTTT. The V and J genes are TRBV5-1 and TRBJ1-1; the D gene is possibly TRBD1 (5 bases). Looked up from germline, CDR1 is SGHRS and CDR2 is YFSETQ. V was clipped by 8 bases and J by 6 bases, with 17 bases between them. This CDR3 is 13 amino acids long.